The 14 T cell receptor beta chains below come from one sample, sequenced in a study of CD8 T cells in ankylosing spondylitis. TCRdb reprocessed the 5' RACE reads with MiXCR, giving one entry per CDR3 protein. The sample has around 27,000 distinct CDR3 sequences, about 2.5% seen once. The sample was blood, either unsorted or a sorted T cell fraction (not recorded which). The receptors originated from a female donor with ankylosing spondylitis or in good health (not recorded which).

There are many counts of this clonotype. The chain is built from TRBV9 and TRBJ1-3, with D perhaps TRBD1 (5 bases). The CDR3 loop spans 17 amino acids. Per germline, CDR1 SGDLS and CDR2 YYNGEE. V was cut by 3 bases and J by 0 bases, with 16 bases left in between. The chain's CDR3 is CASSEKRGPSSGNTIYF. Here the CDR3 DNA reads TGTGCCAGCAGCGAGAAGAGGGGTCCATCCTCTGGAAACACCATATATTTT.

In its sample, this clonotype was seen many times. The chain has TRBV9 and TRBJ1-5; TRBD1 matches at 7 bases. Germline V gene lookup returns CDR1 SGDLS and CDR2 YYNGEE. The CDR3 spans 14 residues. V trimming: 3 bases; J trimming: 2 bases; junction bases outside the gene matches: 2. The CDR3 region is CASSATGGNQPQHF. The CDR3 DNA reads TGTGCCAGCAGCGCAACAGGGGGCAATCAGCCCCAGCATTTT.

This clonotype was found many times. This sequence joins TRBV9 and TRBJ1-1; TRBD1 agrees at 7 bases. CDR1 is SGDLS and CDR2 is YYNGEE in the germline V gene. This CDR3 spans 14 amino acids. J lost 10 bases, V lost 0 bases, and 9 bases had no gene match. Written as DNA, the CDR3 is TGTGCCAGCAGCGTAGGACAGGGAGAAGGGGTAGCTTTCTTT. Translation: CASSVGQGEGVAFF.

This clonotype was found many times. V usage is TRBV9 and J usage is TRBJ1-3; weak D call: TRBD1 (6 bases). The CDR3 totals 17 residues. From germline, CDR1 is SGDLS and CDR2 YYNGEE. V was cut by 3 bases and J by 1 base, with 17 bases left in between. This CDR3 reads CASSASWGGASGNTIYF. The CDR3 nucleotides read TGTGCCAGCAGCGCGTCTTGGGGGGGGGCATCTGGAAACACCATATATTTT.

At least ten counts were recorded for this clonotype. The genes are TRBV29-1 and TRBJ1-2; 9 bases agree with TRBD1. Germline V gene data show CDR1 as SQVTM and CDR2 as ANQGSEA. The CDR3 loop spans 16 amino acids. Trimming at V came to 3 bases and at J to 5 bases, leaving 13 bases not matched to a gene. DNA for the CDR3: TGCAGCGTTGAGAAAGCCGGGACAGGGTTTCCTTATGGCTACACCTTC. It encodes CSVEKAGTGFPYGYTF.

The sample holds many counts of this clonotype. The chain couples TRBV9 to TRBJ2-7; D possibly corresponds to TRBD1 (5 bases). Germline-derived CDR1 and CDR2 are SGDLS and YYNGEE. V dropped 0 bases and J dropped 5 bases, with 12 bases sitting between them. The CDR3 spans 14 residues. The CDR3 loop is CASSVGAGPHEQYF. The CDR3 DNA reads as TGTGCCAGCAGCGTAGGCGCAGGGCCTCACGAGCAGTACTTC.

This clonotype was seen repeatedly, ten times or more. This chain uses TRBV9 with TRBJ2-2, with 8 bases matching TRBD1. V lost 3 bases to trimming and J lost 3 bases; unmatched junction nucleotides: 10. This CDR3 comprises 17 residues. Germline V gene data show CDR1 as SGDLS and CDR2 as YYNGEE. CDR3 region: CASSEGPDRGYTGELFF. The CDR3, as DNA: TGTGCCAGCAGCGAAGGCCCCGACAGGGGCTACACCGGGGAGCTGTTTTTT. Drawing the rest from reference TRBV9 and TRBJ2-2, the complete variable domain is DSGVTQTPKHLITATGQRVTLRCSPRSGDLSVYWYQQSLDQGLQFLIQYYNGEERAKGNILERFSAQQFPDLHSELNLSSLELGDSALYFCASSEGPDRGYTGELFFGEGSRLTVL.

In its sample, this clonotype was seen many times. The V gene is TRBV9, the J gene TRBJ2-5, with 9 bases fitting TRBD1. The CDR3 runs to 14 residues. V gave up 3 bases and J gave up 5 bases; unmatched junction bases: 5. The germline V gene encodes CDR1 SGDLS and CDR2 YYNGEE. The CDR3 sequence is CASSAKQGAETQYF. Here the CDR3 DNA reads TGTGCCAGCAGCGCTAAACAGGGGGCGGAGACCCAGTACTTC.

This clonotype was picked up many times. V usage is TRBV9 and J usage is TRBJ2-7; no definite D call. The CDR3 loop spans 13 amino acids. Looked up from germline, CDR1 is SGDLS and CDR2 is YYNGEE. V was cut by 4 bases and J by 7 bases, with 15 bases left in between. Here the CDR3 DNA reads TGTGCCAGCAGCCCCACAACTGGCATGGAGCAGTACTTC. Protein sequence: CASSPTTGMEQYF.

This clonotype appeared many times. V gene TRBV9 combines with J gene TRBJ2-3; 9 bases match TRBD1. Trimming took 3 bases from V and 2 from J; bases not matched to a gene: 7. This CDR3 has 16 residues. Per the germline V gene, CDR1 is SGDLS and CDR2 is YYNGEE. CDR3: CASSASGTGNTDTQYF. Here the CDR3 DNA reads TGTGCCAGCAGCGCCTCCGGGACAGGGAACACAGATACGCAGTATTTT.

This clonotype was counted many times. This chain uses TRBV9 with TRBJ2-2, with TRBD2 matching over 13 bases. The V and J ends lost 0 bases and 3 bases, in that order; junction bases with no gene match: 5. The CDR3 sequence is 18 residues long. Germline-derived CDR1 and CDR2 are SGDLS and YYNGEE. The CDR3 nucleotides are TGTGCCAGCAGCGTAGCGGGACTAGCGGGATCATACACCGGGGAGCTGTTTTTT. Translating gives CASSVAGLAGSYTGELFF.

This clonotype was detected many times. The J gene is TRBJ2-2, the V gene TRBV9, with D perhaps matching TRBD1 (5 bases). Germline V lookup: CDR1 SGDLS, CDR2 YYNGEE. V lost 3 bases, J lost 4 bases, and 13 bases lay in between. The CDR3 covers 15 residues. The CDR3: CASSANQGSTGELFF. The CDR3 region has the DNA TGTGCCAGCAGCGCAAACCAGGGTTCCACCGGGGAGCTGTTTTTT.

This clonotype came up many times. DNA for the CDR3: TGTGCCAGCAGCCCCCGGACTTTAAACACCGGGGAGCTGTTTTTT. It is translated as CASSPRTLNTGELFF. This chain links TRBV9 with TRBJ2-2, with D maybe TRBD2 (5 bases). The germline V and J ends were trimmed by 4 bases and 2 bases, with 12 bases remaining between them. The CDR3 length is 15 residues. Germline CDR1 is SGDLS and CDR2 is YYNGEE.

In its sample, this clonotype was seen many times. The chain couples TRBV9 to TRBJ2-3, with TRBD2 identical over 7 bases. The CDR3 spans 15 residues. V lost 3 bases and J lost 3; bases outside the gene matches: 7. Germline V gene lookup returns CDR1 SGDLS and CDR2 YYNGEE. This CDR3 is CASSALGAGTDTQYF. The DNA for the CDR3 is TGTGCCAGCAGCGCTCTGGGAGCGGGGACAGATACGCAGTATTTT.